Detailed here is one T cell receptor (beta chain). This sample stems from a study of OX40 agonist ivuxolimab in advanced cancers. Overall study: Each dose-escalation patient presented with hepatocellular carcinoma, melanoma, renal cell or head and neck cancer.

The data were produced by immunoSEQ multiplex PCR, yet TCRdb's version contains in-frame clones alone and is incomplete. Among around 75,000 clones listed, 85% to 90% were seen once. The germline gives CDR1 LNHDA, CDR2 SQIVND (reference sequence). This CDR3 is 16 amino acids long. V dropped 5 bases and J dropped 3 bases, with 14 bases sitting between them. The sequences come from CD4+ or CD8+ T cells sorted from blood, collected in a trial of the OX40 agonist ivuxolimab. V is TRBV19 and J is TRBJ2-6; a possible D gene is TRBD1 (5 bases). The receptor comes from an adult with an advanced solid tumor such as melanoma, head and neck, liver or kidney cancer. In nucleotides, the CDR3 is TGTGCCAGTAGTGATGCAGGGTACAATGGGGCCAACGTCCTGACTTTC. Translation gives CASSDAGYNGANVLTF.